Shown below are 23 T cell receptor beta chains from a single sample sequenced in a study of blood T cell repertoires in COVID-19. Generated by immunoSEQ multiplex PCR, the TCRdb table keeps only in-frame clones and is missing some. The sample carries about 260,000 clones, approximately 86% recorded once. Source material: peripheral blood. Receptors were obtained from a woman aged 60-75 years with COVID-19, enrolled during active disease.

The V gene is TRBV28, the J gene TRBJ2-1; the match to TRBD2 covers 9 bases. In germline, CDR1 is MDHEN, CDR2 SYDVKM. The CDR3 totals 19 residues. Trimming removed 2 bases from V and 4 bases from J; junction bases left unmatched: 15. For the CDR3, the DNA is TGTGCCAGCAGTTTAACGGTTGGGGCACGACTAGCGGCTTACAATGAGCAGTTCTTC. This encodes CASSLTVGARLAAYNEQFF.

The CDR3: CASSRDNSGFSTDTQYF. CDR3 bases: TGTGCCAGCAGCCGGGATAATAGCGGGTTTAGCACAGATACGCAGTATTTT. J is TRBJ2-3 and V is TRBV2, with 7 bases that match TRBD2. Germline values: CDR1 SNHLY, CDR2 FYNNEI. J lost 0 bases, V lost 6 bases, and 12 bases had no gene match. The CDR3 sequence is 17 residues long.

The CDR3 bases are TGTGCCAGCAGCTTAGAGGGCAGGGGAGTTTCACCCCTCCACTTT. Protein sequence: CASSLEGRGVSPLHF. This chain uses TRBV7-6 with TRBJ1-6; tentative D call: TRBD1 (6 bases). There are 15 residues in the CDR3. Trimming pared 1 base from V and 9 bases from J, leaving 13 bases between. Looked up from germline, CDR1 is SGHVS and CDR2 is FNYEAQ.

The V call is TRBV15, the J call TRBJ1-1; 9 bases map to TRBD1. In germline, CDR1 is LNHNV, CDR2 YYDKDF (reference sequence). V shed 6 bases, J shed 5 bases, and the junction held 10 bases outside the gene matches. The CDR3 contains 15 residues. The CDR3 region has the DNA TGTGCCACCAGGGACCGGGACAGGGAAGGAACTGAAGCTTTCTTT. The encoded protein is CATRDRDREGTEAFF.

The J gene is TRBJ1-3, the V gene TRBV9, with D possibly being TRBD1 (6 bases). Trimming cost V 0 bases and J 0 bases, with 10 bases left between them. The length of the CDR3 is 16 residues. The germline V gene has CDR1 SGDLS and CDR2 YYNGEE. The CDR3 region is CASSVGDTISGNTIYF. The CDR3 DNA reads TGTGCCAGCAGCGTAGGGGACACTATCTCTGGAAACACCATATATTTT.

The chain joins TRBV7-9 to TRBJ2-7; 13 positions match TRBD2. The V and J ends lost 1 base and 4 bases, in that order; junction bases with no gene match: 7. There are 17 residues in the CDR3. Germline V gene data show CDR1 as SEHNR and CDR2 as FQNEAQ (reference sequence). CDR3: CASSLVPTSGRKYEQYF. For the CDR3, the DNA is TGTGCCAGCAGCTTAGTTCCGACTAGCGGGAGGAAATACGAGCAGTACTTC.

The CDR3: CATTPRQEDYGYTF. DNA of the CDR3: TGTGCCACCACCCCACGTCAAGAGGACTATGGCTACACCTTC. The chain recombines TRBV15 with TRBJ1-2; no firm D call. CDR1 LNHNV and CDR2 YYDKDF come from the germline V gene (reference sequence). The CDR3 covers 14 residues. V was cut by 7 bases and J by 3 bases, with 15 bases left in between.

The V call is TRBV28, the J call TRBJ2-7; weak D call: TRBD2 (6 bases). Germline CDR1 and CDR2: MDHEN and SYDVKM. The CDR3 length is 12 residues. V dropped 2 bases and J dropped 6 bases, with 8 bases sitting between them. The chain's CDR3 is CASSLRLGEQYF. CDR3 nucleotides: TGTGCCAGCAGTTTAAGACTAGGCGAGCAGTACTTC. Looking up the rest from reference TRBV28 and TRBJ2-7 gives the full variable domain: DVKVTQSSRYLVKRTGEKVFLECVQDMDHENMFWYRQDPGLGLRLIYFSYDVKMKEKGDIPEGYSVSREKKERFSLILESASTNQTSMYLCASSLRLGEQYFGPGTRLTVT.

This CDR3 is CASSLGPIGGRRGEQYF. In DNA, the CDR3 is TGTGCCAGCAGCTTAGGTCCAATCGGCGGGAGACGGGGCGAGCAGTACTTC. The chain links TRBV5-5 to TRBJ2-7, with TRBD2 matching over 7 bases. CDR1 SGHKS and CDR2 YYEKEE come from the germline V gene (reference sequence). CDR3 size: 17 residues. Trimming cost V 2 bases and J 6 bases; bases outside gene matches: 17.

The chain combines TRBV18 with TRBJ2-1; 8 bases map to TRBD1. The CDR3 is made up of 19 amino acids. V dropped 2 bases and J dropped 4; count of bases not matched to a gene: 16. Per the germline V gene, CDR1 is KGHSH and CDR2 is LQKENI. The CDR3 nucleotides are TGTGCCAGCTCACCAACCAGGACAGGGACCAATTTAGTGTACAATGAGCAGTTCTTC. It is translated as CASSPTRTGTNLVYNEQFF. The variable domain in full, with the rest retrieved from reference TRBV18 and TRBJ2-1, is NAGVMQNPRHLVRRRGQEARLRCSPMKGHSHVYWYRQLPEEGLKFMVYLQKENIIDESGMPKERFSAEFPKEGPSILRIQQVVRGDSAAYFCASSPTRTGTNLVYNEQFFGPGTRLTVL.

The chain has TRBV27 and TRBJ2-3; a possible D gene is TRBD1 (5 bases). Trimming took 9 bases from V and 4 from J, leaving 17 bases between them. This CDR3 contains 14 residues. CDR1 and CDR2 (germline): MNHEY, SMNVEV (reference sequence). This CDR3 is CASRTGSFADTQYF. The CDR3 nucleotides are TGTGCCAGTAGAACAGGTTCTTTCGCAGATACGCAGTATTTT.

The rearrangement links TRBV5-6 to TRBJ2-3, with D uncertain. CDR3 length: 15 amino acids. The V end lost 4 bases, the J end lost 2 bases, and 14 bases lay between the germline ends. From germline, CDR1 is SGHDT and CDR2 YYEEEE. CDR3 protein: CASSDRTTFTDTQYF. In nucleotides, the CDR3 is TGTGCCAGCAGCGACCGTACGACTTTCACAGATACGCAGTATTTT.

The genes are TRBV10-3 and TRBJ2-5, with 12 bases lining up with TRBD2. The CDR3 totals 15 residues. Unmatched junction bases numbered 8, after V lost 11 bases and J lost 1 base. Germline V gene data show CDR1 as ENHRY and CDR2 as SYGVKD. CDR3 sequence: CAAQTSGGPQETQYF. The DNA for the CDR3 is TGTGCCGCTCAGACTAGCGGGGGACCCCAAGAGACCCAGTACTTC.

The gene calls are TRBV15 and TRBJ2-7, with D uncertain. Trimming took 5 bases from V and 0 from J, leaving 14 bases between them. CDR1 and CDR2 (germline): LNHNV, YYDKDF (reference sequence). This CDR3 comprises 15 residues. CDR3 residues: CATSVDGAGSYEQYF. In nucleotides, the CDR3 is TGTGCCACCAGCGTGGATGGAGCCGGCTCCTACGAGCAGTACTTC.

The rearrangement joins TRBV29-1 to TRBJ2-1; TRBD2 matches at 7 bases. Germline CDR1 reads SQVTM; CDR2 reads ANQGSEA. The CDR3 sequence is 14 residues long. Trimming took 4 bases from V and 3 from J; bases not matched to a gene: 6. The CDR3 nucleotides are TGCAGCGTTGTGGCTAGCGGAGTCTACAATGAGCAGTTCTTC. It is translated as CSVVASGVYNEQFF.

The chain joins TRBV4-1 to TRBJ2-1; D may be TRBD2 (6 bases). Germline values: CDR1 MGHRA, CDR2 YSYEKL. V was cut by 4 bases and J by 9 bases, with 19 bases left in between. This CDR3 is built from 15 residues. The CDR3 nucleotides read TGCGCCAGCAGCCCTCGGGCGGGACCCGGAGGTGAGCAGTTCTTC. Protein sequence: CASSPRAGPGGEQFF.

The CDR3 here is CASSLSDRRYGYTF. The CDR3 DNA sequence: TGTGCCAGCAGCCTATCGGACAGGCGGTATGGCTACACCTTC. J is TRBJ1-2 and V is TRBV11-2; 7 positions match TRBD1. V shed 5 bases and J 5 bases; nucleotides not matched to a gene: 8. The CDR3 loop spans 14 amino acids. Germline assignment: CDR1 SGHAT and CDR2 FQNNGV.

The chain uses TRBV29-1 and TRBJ2-3, with 8 bases fitting TRBD2. CDR3 size: 15 residues. The ends lost 0 bases at V and 8 bases at J; junction bases unmatched: 10. Germline CDR1 SQVTM, CDR2 ANQGSEA. CDR3 in amino acids: CSVEDGGGRSVTQYF. CDR3 nucleotide sequence: TGCAGCGTTGAAGATGGTGGCGGGAGGAGCGTTACGCAGTATTTT.

The chain has TRBV9 and TRBJ2-3; 8 positions agree with TRBD1. The CDR3 runs to 16 residues. Germline CDR1 reads SGDLS; CDR2 reads YYNGEE. J gave up 1 base and V 0 bases, and 4 bases lay outside the gene matches. CDR3 loop: CASSVVQGARTDTQYF. CDR3 DNA: TGTGCCAGCAGCGTAGTTCAGGGGGCGCGCACAGATACGCAGTATTTT.

The chain links TRBV5-4 to TRBJ2-5; D might be TRBD2 (5 bases). Trimming removed 0 bases from V and 3 bases from J, with 12 bases in between. The germline V gene encodes CDR1 SGHNT and CDR2 YYREEE (reference sequence). The CDR3 contains 15 residues. This chain's CDR3 is CASSLAWESEETQYF. CDR3 sequence (DNA): TGTGCCAGCAGCTTGGCTTGGGAGTCCGAAGAGACCCAGTACTTC.

In its sample, this clone was seen once. The chain combines TRBV13 with TRBJ2-7; 8 bases are shared with TRBD2. Germline-derived CDR1 and CDR2 are PRHDT and FYEKMQ (reference sequence). J was trimmed by 0 bases and V by 5 bases; bases with no gene match: 9. The CDR3 is 16 residues long. The CDR3 protein is CASSLQTSGSSYEQYF. The CDR3, as DNA: TGTGCCAGCAGCCTTCAAACTAGCGGTAGCTCCTACGAGCAGTACTTC.

The chain is built from TRBV15 and TRBJ1-1, with no clear D. This CDR3 has 14 residues. V was cut by 0 bases and J by 1 base, with 6 bases left in between. From germline, CDR1 is LNHNV and CDR2 YYDKDF (reference sequence). DNA of the CDR3: TGTGCCACCAGCAGAGAGGTCGGGAACACTGAAGCTTTCTTT. Protein sequence: CATSREVGNTEAFF.

The CDR3 DNA reads TGTGCCAGCAGCTTAGGTCCCCGGGCTAGCGGGATGTTCAATGAGCAGTTCTTC. Its protein product is CASSLGPRASGMFNEQFF. The chain links TRBV7-7 to TRBJ2-1, with 9 positions matching TRBD2. The CDR3 has 18 residues. Germline V gene lookup returns CDR1 SSHAT and CDR2 FNYEAQ (reference sequence). V gave up 1 base and J gave up 6 bases; unmatched junction bases: 13.